This paragraph covers one T cell receptor (beta chain) sequence. Vbeta (60) and Jbeta (13) primers were used in the PCR. Sequenced by immunoSEQ multiplex PCR; TCRdb stores in-frame clones only, minus some. The table includes approximately 160,000 clones, around 80% detected once. This sample is drawn from a study of cytomegalovirus exposure and HLA in healthy donors. In germline, CDR1 is SGHRS, CDR2 YFSETQ. The CDR3 covers 16 residues. Trimming left V 0 bases short and J 1 base short, with 13 bases between. This chain uses TRBV5-1 with TRBJ1-2; D unclear. This TCR was sampled from a woman aged 50 to 65 in good health and CMV-seropositive. Sequencing was done on a sample of PBMCs. In DNA, the CDR3 is TGCGCCAGCAGCTTGGCGCAGGTCGGTTATAACTATGGCTACACCTTC. It encodes CASSLAQVGYNYGYTF. The full variable domain, its missing parts supplied by reference TRBV5-1 and TRBJ1-2, is KAGVTQTPRYLIKTRGQQVTLSCSPISGHRSVSWYQQTPGQGLQFLFEYFSETQRNKGNFPGRFSGRQFSNSRSEMNVSTLELGDSALYLCASSLAQVGYNYGYTFGSGTRLTVV.